This T cell receptor beta chain originates from a study of blood T cell repertoires in COVID-19. As for the study in general: The study drew acute and convalescent COVID-19 samples from the United States, Italy and Spain. From T cells, B-cell-depleted T cells, or PBMCs came the material, which was cDNA or gDNA.

In the source study's methods: How many nucleated cells were present was estimated from reference gene primer amplification. The data were produced by immunoSEQ multiplex PCR, yet TCRdb's version contains in-frame clones alone and is incomplete. D and trimming come from the DNA, and the V and J calls and clone size come from that table. Found here are about 190,000 clones, about nine tenths of them singletons; the top ten hold under 2%. This CDR3 spans 13 amino acids. The J segment lost 5 bases and the V segment lost 6 bases, leaving 6 bases of the junction unmatched. The sequenced sample consisted of peripheral blood. J is TRBJ2-7 and V is TRBV12-3 or TRBV12-4; 8 bases agree with TRBD2. This receptor was obtained from a man between 18 and 29 years old with active or convalescent COVID-19. CDR3 bases: TGTGCCAGCAGATTAAGCGGGAGCGACGAGCAGTACTTC. Encoded protein: CASRLSGSDEQYF.